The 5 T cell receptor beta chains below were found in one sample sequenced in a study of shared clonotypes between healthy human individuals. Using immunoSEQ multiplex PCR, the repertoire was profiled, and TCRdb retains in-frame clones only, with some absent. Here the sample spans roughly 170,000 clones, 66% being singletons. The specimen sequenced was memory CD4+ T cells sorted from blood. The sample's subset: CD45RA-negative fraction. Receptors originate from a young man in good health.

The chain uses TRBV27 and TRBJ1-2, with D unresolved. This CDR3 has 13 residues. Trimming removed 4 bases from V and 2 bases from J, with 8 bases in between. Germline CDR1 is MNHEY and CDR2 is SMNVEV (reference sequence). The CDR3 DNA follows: TGTGCCAGCAGTTGGTACCAGAACTATGGCTACACCTTC. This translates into CASSWYQNYGYTF.

CDR3 in DNA: TGTGCCAGCAGCCGGGGAACCTACGAGCAGTACTTC. Its translation: CASSRGTYEQYF. The genes are TRBV5-4 and TRBJ2-7; a weak D match, TRBD2 (5 bases). With 4 bases removed from V and 2 bases from J, the gap between germline ends came to 7 bases. CDR3 size: 12 residues. Germline-derived CDR1 and CDR2 are SGHNT and YYREEE (reference sequence).

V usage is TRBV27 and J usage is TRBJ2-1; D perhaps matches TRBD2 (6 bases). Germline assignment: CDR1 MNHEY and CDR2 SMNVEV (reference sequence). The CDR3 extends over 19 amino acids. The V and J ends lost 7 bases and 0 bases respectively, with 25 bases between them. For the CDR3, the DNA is TGTGCCAGCACCGCGCGAGCCCCCTTGGCGGGGAGCTCCTACAATGAGCAGTTCTTC. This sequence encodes CASTARAPLAGSSYNEQFF.

CDR3: CAWSGGGETQYF. In DNA, the CDR3 is TGTGCCTGGAGTGGGGGTGGGGAGACCCAGTACTTC. The chain couples TRBV30 to TRBJ2-5; D unclear. The CDR3 has 12 amino acids. Germline V gene data show CDR1 as GTSNPN and CDR2 as SVGIG (reference sequence). Trimming shortened V by 1 base and J by 5 bases, and 8 bases separated the two germline ends.

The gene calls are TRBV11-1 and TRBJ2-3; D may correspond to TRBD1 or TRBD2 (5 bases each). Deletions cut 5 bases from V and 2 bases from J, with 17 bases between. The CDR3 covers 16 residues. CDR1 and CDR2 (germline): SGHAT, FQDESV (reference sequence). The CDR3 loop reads CASSPSQGRPTDTQYF. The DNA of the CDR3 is TGTGCCAGCAGCCCGAGCCAGGGACGGCCCACAGATACGCAGTATTTT. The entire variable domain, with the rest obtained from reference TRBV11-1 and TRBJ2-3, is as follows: EAEVAQSPRYKITEKSQAVAFWCDPISGHATLYWYRQILGQGPELLVQFQDESVVDDSQLPKDRFSAERLKGVDSTLKIQPAELGDSAMYLCASSPSQGRPTDTQYFGPGTRLTVL.